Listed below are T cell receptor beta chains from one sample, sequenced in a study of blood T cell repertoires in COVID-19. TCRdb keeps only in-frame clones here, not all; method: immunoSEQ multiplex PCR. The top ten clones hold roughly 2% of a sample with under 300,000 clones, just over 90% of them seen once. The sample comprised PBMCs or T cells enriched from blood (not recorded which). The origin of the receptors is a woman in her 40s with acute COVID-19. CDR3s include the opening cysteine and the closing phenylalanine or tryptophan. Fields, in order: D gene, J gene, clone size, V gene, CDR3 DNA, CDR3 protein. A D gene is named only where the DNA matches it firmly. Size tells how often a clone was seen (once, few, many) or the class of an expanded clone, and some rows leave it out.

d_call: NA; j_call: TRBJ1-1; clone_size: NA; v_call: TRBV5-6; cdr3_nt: TGTGCCAGCAGCTTGGGGGCAGATCAGGCTTTCTTT; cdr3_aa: CASSLGADQAFF
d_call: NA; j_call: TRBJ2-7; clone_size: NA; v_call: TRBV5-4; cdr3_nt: TGTGCCAGCAGCTTAACAGGGAAGCTCTACGAGCAGTACTTC; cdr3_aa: CASSLTGKLYEQYF
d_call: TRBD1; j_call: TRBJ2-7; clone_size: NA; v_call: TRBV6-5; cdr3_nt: TGTGCCAGCAGCCGGACAGGGGGACCCTACGAGCAGTACTTC; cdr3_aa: CASSRTGGPYEQYF
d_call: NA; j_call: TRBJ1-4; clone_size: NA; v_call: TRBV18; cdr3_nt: TGTGCCAGCTCATCTGCGCAGGGGATTAATGAAAAACTGTTTTTT; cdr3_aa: CASSSAQGINEKLFF
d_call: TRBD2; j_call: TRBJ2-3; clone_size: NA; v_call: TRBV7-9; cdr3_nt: TGTGCCAGCAGCTTAATCGGGAGGGGGACCACAGATACGCAGTATTTT; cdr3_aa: CASSLIGRGTTDTQYF
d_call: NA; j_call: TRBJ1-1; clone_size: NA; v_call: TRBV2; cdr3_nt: TGTGCCAGCAGTTACAGGATGAACACTGAAGCTTTCTTT; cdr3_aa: CASSYRMNTEAFF
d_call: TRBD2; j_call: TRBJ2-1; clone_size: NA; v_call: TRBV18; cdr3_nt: TGTGCCAGCTCACCAGACCCATATAGCGGGACGCCGTACAATGAGCAGTTCTTC; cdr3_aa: CASSPDPYSGTPYNEQFF
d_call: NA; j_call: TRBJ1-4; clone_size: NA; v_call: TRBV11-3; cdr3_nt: TGTGCCAGCAGCCCCCAGGGCGCACCCAATGAAAAACTGTTTTTT; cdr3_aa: CASSPQGAPNEKLFF
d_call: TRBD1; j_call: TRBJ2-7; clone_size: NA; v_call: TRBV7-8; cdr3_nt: TGTGCCAGCAGCTTGGTTCGTTGGACAGGGGGCATCTACGAGCAGTACTTC; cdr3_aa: CASSLVRWTGGIYEQYF
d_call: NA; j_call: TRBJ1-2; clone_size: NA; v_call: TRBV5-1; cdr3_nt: TGCGCCAGCAGCTTGGTAGGGGAGGGCTATGGCTACACCTTC; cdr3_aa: CASSLVGEGYGYTF
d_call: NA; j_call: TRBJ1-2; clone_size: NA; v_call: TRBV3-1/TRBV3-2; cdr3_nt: TGTGCCAGCAGCCAAGGGCTTTGGAGGAACACCTTC; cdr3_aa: CASSQGLWRNTF
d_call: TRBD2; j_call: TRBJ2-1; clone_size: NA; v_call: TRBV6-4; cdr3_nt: TGTGCCAGCAGTGACTCAGCGGGGTACAATGAGCAGTTCTTC; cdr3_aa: CASSDSAGYNEQFF
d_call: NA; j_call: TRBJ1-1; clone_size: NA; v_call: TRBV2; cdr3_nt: TGTGCCAGCAGGCTGGGAGGATTGAACACTGAAGCTTTCTTT; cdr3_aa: CASRLGGLNTEAFF
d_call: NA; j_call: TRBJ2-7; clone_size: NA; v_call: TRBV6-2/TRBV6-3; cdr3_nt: TGTGCCAGCAGTTACCCCCTCCTCGAGCAGTACTTC; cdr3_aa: CASSYPLLEQYF
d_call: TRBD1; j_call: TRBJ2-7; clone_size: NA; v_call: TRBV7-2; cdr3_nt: TGTGCCAGCAGCTTAAGGGACAGGGGGTACGAGCAGTACTTC; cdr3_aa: CASSLRDRGYEQYF
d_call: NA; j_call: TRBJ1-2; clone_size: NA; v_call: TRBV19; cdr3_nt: TGTGCCAGTAGTCCCGGGGTCGGCCTTAACTATGGCTACACCTTC; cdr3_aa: CASSPGVGLNYGYTF
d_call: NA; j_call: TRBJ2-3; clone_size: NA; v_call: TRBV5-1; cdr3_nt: TGCGCCAGCAGCTTGGGCCCCAGCGGTAGCACAGATACGCAGTATTTT; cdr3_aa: CASSLGPSGSTDTQYF
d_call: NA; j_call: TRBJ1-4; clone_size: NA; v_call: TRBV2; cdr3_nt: TGTGCCAGCAAGGAGGGAGGAACTAATGAAAAACTGTTTTTT; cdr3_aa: CASKEGGTNEKLFF
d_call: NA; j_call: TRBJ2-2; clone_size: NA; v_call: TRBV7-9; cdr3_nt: TGTGCCAGCAGCCAGCTCAGGAGGGGGCACACCGGGGAGCTGTTTTTT; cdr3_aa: CASSQLRRGHTGELFF
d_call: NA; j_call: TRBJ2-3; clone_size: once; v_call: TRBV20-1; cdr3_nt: TGCAGTGCTAGTTCGGGACAAAGCTCGGGTGATACGCAGTATTTT; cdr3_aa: CSASSGQSSGDTQYF
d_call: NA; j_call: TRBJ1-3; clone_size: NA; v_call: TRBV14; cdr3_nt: TGTGCCAGCACCCAAAGCCAGGGCGGTATGGGGTCCGGAAACACCATATATTTT; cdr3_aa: CASTQSQGGMGSGNTIYF
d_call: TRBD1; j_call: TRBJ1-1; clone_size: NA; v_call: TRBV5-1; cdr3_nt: TGCGCCAGCAGCTTCGACAGGGTTGAACGCACTGAAGCTTTCTTT; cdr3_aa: CASSFDRVERTEAFF
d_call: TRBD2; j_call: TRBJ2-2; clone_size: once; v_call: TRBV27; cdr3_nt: TGTGCCAGCAGAAAGACTAGCGGGAGGGCCCCGAACACCGGGGAGCTGTTTTTT; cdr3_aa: CASRKTSGRAPNTGELFF
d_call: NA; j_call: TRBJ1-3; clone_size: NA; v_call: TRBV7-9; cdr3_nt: TGTGCCAGCAGCCCGGGTCGGCTGAACACCATATATTTT; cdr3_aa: CASSPGRLNTIYF